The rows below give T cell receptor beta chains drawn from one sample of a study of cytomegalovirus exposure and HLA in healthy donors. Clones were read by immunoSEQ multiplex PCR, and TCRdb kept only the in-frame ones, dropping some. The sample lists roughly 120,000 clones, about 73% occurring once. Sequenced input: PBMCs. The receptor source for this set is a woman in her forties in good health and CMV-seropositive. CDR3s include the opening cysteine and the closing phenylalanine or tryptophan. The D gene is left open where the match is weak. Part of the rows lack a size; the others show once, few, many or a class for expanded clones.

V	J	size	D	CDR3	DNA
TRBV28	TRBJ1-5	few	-	CASSQSPWTQGGHQPQHF	TGTGCCAGCAGTCAATCCCCCTGGACTCAGGGAGGCCATCAGCCCCAGCATTTT
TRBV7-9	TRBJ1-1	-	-	CASSLGGVSLNTEAFF	TGTGCCAGCAGCTTAGGCGGGGTTAGCTTGAACACTGAAGCTTTCTTT
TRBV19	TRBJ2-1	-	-	CASSTSVGRNEQFF	TGTGCCAGTAGTACTAGCGTGGGGAGGAATGAGCAGTTCTTC
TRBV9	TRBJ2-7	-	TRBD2	CASSVAGLAGGEQYF	TGTGCCAGCAGCGTAGCGGGACTAGCGGGAGGCGAGCAGTACTTC
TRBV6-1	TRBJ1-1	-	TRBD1	CASSARPRGPTEAFF	TGTGCCAGCAGTGCTCGCCCCAGGGGGCCCACTGAAGCTTTCTTT
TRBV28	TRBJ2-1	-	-	CASSPLANEQFF	TGTGCCAGCAGTCCTCTGGCCAATGAGCAGTTCTTC
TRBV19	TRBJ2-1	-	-	CASSIMGGLANEQFF	TGTGCCAGTAGTATAATGGGCGGCCTAGCGAATGAGCAGTTCTTC
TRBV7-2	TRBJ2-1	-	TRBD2	CASSFTSGSYNEQFF	TGTGCCAGCAGCTTCACTAGCGGCTCCTACAATGAGCAGTTCTTC
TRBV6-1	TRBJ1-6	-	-	CASSDQGYSPLHF	TGTGCCAGCAGTGATCAGGGTTATTCACCCCTCCACTTT
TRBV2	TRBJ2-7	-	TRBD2	CASKSRLAGGAYEQYF	TGTGCCAGCAAGTCGAGACTAGCGGGAGGGGCCTACGAGCAGTACTTC
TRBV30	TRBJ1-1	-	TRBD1	CAWTELDRDVTEAFF	TGTGCCTGGACGGAGTTGGACAGGGATGTCACTGAAGCTTTCTTT
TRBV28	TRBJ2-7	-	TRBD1	CASMSSGTGNYEQYF	TGTGCCAGCATGAGTTCCGGGACAGGGAATTACGAGCAGTACTTC
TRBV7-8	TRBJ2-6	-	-	CASSLKSVAGANVLTF	TGTGCCAGCAGCTTAAAGTCGGTAGCTGGGGCCAACGTCCTGACTTTC
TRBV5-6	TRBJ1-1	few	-	CASSLWGGNTEAFF	TGTGCCAGCAGCTTATGGGGGGGGAACACTGAAGCTTTCTTT
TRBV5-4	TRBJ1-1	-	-	CASSWQGRDTEAFF	TGTGCCAGCAGCTGGCAGGGGAGGGACACTGAAGCTTTCTTT
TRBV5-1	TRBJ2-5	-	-	CASSQGQPQETQYF	TGCGCCAGCAGCCAAGGACAGCCCCAAGAGACCCAGTACTTC